This T cell receptor (beta chain) was sequenced during a study of lymphopenia after photon versus proton radiotherapy. Regarding the study as a whole: Post-nadir TCR diversity decline inversely tracked overall survival among those who died. After lymphocyte nadir, photon-treated repertoires showed oligoclonal expansion, especially CD8+ Temra. Relative stability marked proton patients; photon patients lost diversity and naive cells. Better survival with proton therapy was suggested as possible, not demonstrated.

Trimming cost V 4 bases and J 7 bases; bases outside gene matches: 5. This CDR3 is built from 14 residues. Germline assignment: CDR1 SGHRS and CDR2 YFSETQ. TCRdb's copy holds only in-frame clones and misses some; the assay was immunoSEQ multiplex PCR. The table lists about 70,000 clones, over 80% of them singletons. In this sample, this clone turned up a few times. Its antigen is as yet unknown. This chain connects TRBV5-1 to TRBJ1-6, with TRBD1 matching over 7 bases. Material: peripheral blood, obtained from a patient treated with proton-based radiotherapy. The origin of this receptor is a man older than 75 with esophageal cancer. CDR3 in amino acids: CASSPRGLNSPLHF. The DNA for the CDR3 is TGCGCCAGCAGCCCTAGGGGGCTAAATTCACCCCTCCACTTT.